This passage covers 14 T cell receptor beta chains from one sample sequenced in a study of identical twins. TCRdb re-called the 5' RACE reads through MiXCR, storing one row per CDR3 protein. The table lists 650,000 to 800,000 distinct CDR3 sequences, 8.5% to 9% of them singletons. The same sample was also studied in work on yellow fever vaccine responses in identical twins.

Sequencing used PBMCs. The receptors here all came from a woman aged 18 to 35 in good health.

This clonotype was counted a single time. The chain is built from TRBV6-1 and TRBJ2-1; 10 bases map to TRBD2. CDR3 length equals 16 residues. Germline lookup yields CDR1 MNHNS and CDR2 SASEGT. V gave up 5 bases and J gave up 7 bases; unmatched junction bases: 11. The CDR3 loop reads CASSKSGRAIWNEQFF. The DNA for the CDR3 is TGTGCCAGCAGTAAAAGCGGGAGGGCCATATGGAATGAGCAGTTCTTC.

The CDR3 region is CASIVNKKNTEAFF. CDR3 DNA: TGTGCCAGTATTGTCAACAAAAAGAACACTGAAGCTTTCTTT. The chain is built from TRBV19 and TRBJ1-1, with D hard to call. V lost 7 bases and J lost 1, with 13 bases in between. Germline V lookup: CDR1 LNHDA, CDR2 SQIVND (reference sequence). The CDR3 covers 14 residues.

This chain joins TRBV30 and TRBJ2-1; 12 nucleotides line up with TRBD2. This CDR3 has 17 residues. The J segment lost 0 bases and the V segment lost 4 bases, leaving 7 bases of the junction unmatched. Germline CDR1 is GTSNPN and CDR2 is SVGIG (reference sequence). CDR3 region: CAWKGTSGQSSYNEQFF. The CDR3 nucleotides are TGTGCCTGGAAAGGGACTAGCGGGCAGAGCTCCTACAATGAGCAGTTCTTC.

The chain links TRBV4-3 to TRBJ2-2; D is perhaps TRBD2 (5 bases). The germline V gene has CDR1 LGHNA and CDR2 YSLEER. This CDR3 has 16 residues. Trimming removed 0 bases from V and 5 bases from J, with 13 bases in between. The CDR3 nucleotides are TGCGCCAGCAGCCAAGATCGTGGGAGCAGTACCGGGGAGCTGTTTTTT. It yields the protein CASSQDRGSSTGELFF.

At least ten counts were recorded for this clonotype. V usage is TRBV6-5 and J usage is TRBJ2-7, with D uncertain. This CDR3 is built from 9 residues. V lost 6 bases and J lost 6, with 3 bases in between. Germline V gives CDR1 MNHEY, CDR2 SVGAGI. CDR3 region: CASRGEQYF. DNA of the CDR3: TGTGCCAGCAGGGGCGAGCAGTACTTC.

The chain carries TRBV6-4 and TRBJ2-3; D gene uncertain. Trimming took off 0 bases at V and 5 bases at J, with 6 bases between the two ends. CDR1 and CDR2 (germline): MRHNA, SNTAGT. The CDR3 runs to 13 residues. CDR3 bases: TGTGCCAGCAGTGACTCGATGCAAGATACGCAGTATTTT. Translated, it gives CASSDSMQDTQYF.

This clonotype was seen more than once but under ten times. The chain is built from TRBV3-1 and TRBJ2-1; TRBD2 agrees at 8 bases. The germline CDR1 and CDR2 sequences are LGHDT and YNNKEL (reference sequence). With V trimmed by 1 base and J by 6 bases, 11 bases remained unmatched. This CDR3 region has 17 residues. Here the CDR3 DNA reads TGTGCCAGCAGCCAAGGGCCGACTAGCGCATACGTCAATGAGCAGTTCTTC. This gives the protein CASSQGPTSAYVNEQFF.

This clonotype turned up a few times. V gene TRBV7-2 combines with J gene TRBJ2-3; D not certain. The germline V gene encodes CDR1 SGHTA and CDR2 FQGNSA. There are 13 residues in the CDR3. Trimming stripped 0 bases from V and 6 bases from J, with 7 bases between. Written as DNA, the CDR3 is TGTGCCAGCAGCTTAGCTAAAGAGGATACGCAGTATTTT. The encoded protein is CASSLAKEDTQYF.

This clonotype was observed a few times. The V call is TRBV5-8, the J call TRBJ1-5, with D tentatively TRBD1 (6 bases). CDR1 is SGHTS and CDR2 is YDEGEE in the germline V gene. CDR3 length: 17 residues. Trimming pared 1 base from V and 2 bases from J, leaving 16 bases between. CDR3 nucleotide sequence: TGTGCCAGCAGCTTGCTCAGGGGATGGATGGGCAATCAGCCCCAGCATTTT. This translates into CASSLLRGWMGNQPQHF.

This chain uses TRBV12-5 with TRBJ2-7; D unresolved. Germline V lookup: CDR1 LGHNT, CDR2 FRNRAP. CDR3 size: 14 residues. Trimming cost V 7 bases and J 2 bases, with 15 bases left between them. CDR3 nucleotide sequence: TGTGCTAGTGCCGAAAACACCGGCCCCTACGAGCAGTACTTC. This codes for CASAENTGPYEQYF.

This clonotype was observed at least ten times. The chain combines TRBV6-1 with TRBJ2-3, with D hard to call. This CDR3 has 11 residues. V dropped 2 bases and J dropped 5 bases, with 2 bases sitting between them. Germline CDR1 reads MNHNS; CDR2 reads SASEGT. CDR3 sequence (DNA): TGTGCCAGCAGTGAACTAGATACGCAGTATTTT. Protein sequence: CASSELDTQYF.

V is TRBV27 and J is TRBJ2-7; possible D gene TRBD2, 6 bases. The germline V and J ends were trimmed by 3 bases and 7 bases, with 22 bases remaining between them. Germline V gives CDR1 MNHEY, CDR2 SMNVEV (reference sequence). The CDR3 sequence is 16 residues long. In DNA form, the CDR3 reads TGTGCCAGCAGTTTGGGGCCTGGGGCCCCGGCGGGAGAGCAGTACTTC. Its protein product is CASSLGPGAPAGEQYF.

This clonotype has just a few counts. The genes are TRBV29-1 and TRBJ2-5; D is uncertain. The CDR3 spans 10 residues. Trimming shortened V by 4 bases and J by 5 bases, and 5 bases separated the two germline ends. From germline, CDR1 is SQVTM and CDR2 ANQGSEA. The CDR3 loop is CSVAEETQYF. As DNA, the CDR3 is TGCAGCGTTGCGGAGGAGACCCAGTACTTC.

This clonotype turned up a few times. The rearrangement links TRBV7-8 to TRBJ2-5; possible D gene TRBD2, 6 bases. CDR1 is SGHVS and CDR2 is FQNEAQ in the germline V gene. V lost 0 bases to trimming and J lost 1 base, with 12 bases between them. The CDR3 has 16 amino acids. The CDR3 is CASSLALGLAQETQYF. CDR3 nucleotides: TGTGCCAGCAGCTTAGCGCTGGGACTCGCCCAAGAGACCCAGTACTTC. Together with reference TRBV7-8 and TRBJ2-5, the CDR3 gives the full variable domain: GAGVSQSPRYKVAKRGQDVALRCDPISGHVSLFWYQQALGQGPEFLTYFQNEAQLDKSGLPSDRFFAERPEGSVSTLKIQRTQQEDSAVYLCASSLALGLAQETQYFGPGTRLLVL.